A selection of T cell receptor beta chains follows, all from one sample in a study of blood T cell repertoires in COVID-19. Here immunoSEQ multiplex PCR was the method, and the copy in TCRdb shows in-frame clones only, minus some. This sample has tens of thousands of clones, with 74% found just once. Sequenced: peripheral blood. The receptor source for this set is a woman of 80 years or more with acute or convalescent COVID-19. Each CDR3 is given with its conserved first and last residue. D genes are given only for firm matches. Size is stated for part of the rows, as once, few or many counts, or as a class when the clone is expanded.

j_call | v_call | clone_size | d_call | cdr3_aa | cdr3_nt
TRBJ1-1 | TRBV9 | NA | NA | CASSLGQNTEAFF | TGTGCCAGCAGCCTTGGACAGAACACTGAAGCTTTCTTT
TRBJ2-7 | TRBV7-9 | many | NA | CASSLALLAYEQYF | TGTGCCAGCAGCTTAGCCCTTCTAGCCTACGAGCAGTACTTC
TRBJ2-7 | TRBV20-1 | NA | NA | CSASPALVSGEQYF | TGCAGTGCTAGTCCCGCCCTGGTCAGTGGCGAGCAGTACTTC
TRBJ2-7 | TRBV4-1 | few | TRBD2 | CASSQTIAGAYEQYF | TGCGCCAGCAGCCAAACCATAGCGGGGGCCTACGAGCAGTACTTC
TRBJ1-6 | TRBV3-1/TRBV3-2 | NA | NA | CASSPSSVGNSPLHF | TGTGCCAGCAGCCCCTCTTCCGTGGGCAATTCACCCCTCCACTTT
TRBJ2-2 | TRBV6-4 | NA | TRBD1 | CASRQGQVNTGELFF | TGTGCCAGCAGACAGGGACAGGTTAACACCGGGGAGCTGTTTTTT
TRBJ1-4 | TRBV5-1 | NA | TRBD1 | CASSQDRAHEKLFF | TGCGCCAGCAGCCAGGACAGGGCTCACGAAAAACTGTTTTTT
TRBJ2-5 | TRBV24-1 | NA | NA | CATSDPGGRETQYF | TGTGCCACCAGTGACCCTGGAGGCCGAGAGACCCAGTACTTC
TRBJ2-1 | TRBV6-4 | once | NA | CASSDSTSMFDEQFF | TGTGCCAGCAGTGACTCGACTAGTATGTTCGATGAGCAGTTCTTC
TRBJ1-1 | TRBV28 | NA | NA | CASSFPRGTEAFF | TGTGCCAGCAGTTTTCCCAGGGGCACTGAAGCTTTCTTT
TRBJ2-5 | TRBV5-1 | NA | TRBD2 | CASSSGLAAQETQYF | TGCGCCAGCAGCTCCGGACTAGCGGCACAAGAGACCCAGTACTTC
TRBJ2-7 | TRBV6-5 | medium-sized | NA | CASSSTAYEQYF | TGTGCCAGCAGTTCGACAGCCTACGAGCAGTACTTC
TRBJ1-1 | TRBV7-2 | few | NA | CASSLRMNTEAFF | TGTGCCAGCAGCTTGAGGATGAACACTGAAGCTTTCTTT
TRBJ1-5 | TRBV4-3 | once | TRBD1 | CASSQDRGQGQPQHF | TGCGCCAGCAGCCAGGACAGGGGGCAGGGGCAGCCCCAGCATTTT
TRBJ1-5 | TRBV28 | NA | NA | CASSLGGWGGGNQPQHF | TGTGCCAGCAGTTTAGGGGGTTGGGGGGGCGGCAATCAGCCCCAGCATTTT
TRBJ2-1 | TRBV27 | NA | TRBD2 | CASVRGVRDEQFF | TGTGCCAGCGTCCGGGGGGTGCGAGATGAGCAGTTCTTC
TRBJ2-7 | TRBV30 | few | TRBD2 | CAWGTSGSGEQYF | TGTGCCTGGGGGACTAGCGGGAGTGGCGAGCAGTACTTC
TRBJ2-3 | TRBV25-1 | NA | NA | CASSLTDTQYF | TGTGCCAGCAGCCTCACAGATACGCAGTATTTT
TRBJ1-4 | TRBV19 | NA | TRBD1 | CASSRPGQGASGEKLFF | TGTGCCAGTAGCCGGCCGGGACAGGGGGCCTCGGGTGAAAAACTGTTTTTT
TRBJ2-3 | TRBV10-2 | few | NA | CASRRDLNTDTQYF | TGCGCCAGCCGCCGGGACTTAAATACAGATACGCAGTATTTT
TRBJ1-5 | TRBV6-4 | NA | NA | CASRGPEDHQPQHF | TGTGCCAGCCGGGGTCCAGAGGACCATCAGCCCCAGCATTTT
TRBJ1-1 | TRBV11-2 | NA | TRBD1 | CASSSGLRQGVNTEAFF | TGTGCCAGCAGCTCAGGATTGAGGCAGGGGGTTAACACTGAAGCTTTCTTT
TRBJ1-1 | TRBV7-3 | NA | NA | CASRLGGNTEAFF | TGTGCCAGCAGACTTGGTGGGAACACTGAAGCTTTCTTT
TRBJ2-6 | TRBV3-1/TRBV3-2 | NA | TRBD1 | CASSYPGTEASGANVLTF | TGTGCCAGCAGCTACCCCGGGACAGAGGCCTCTGGGGCCAACGTCCTGACTTTC
TRBJ2-7 | TRBV7-9 | NA | NA | CASSLVSGSEQYF | TGTGCCAGCAGCTTAGTATCGGGGTCCGAGCAGTACTTC
TRBJ1-5 | TRBV7-2 | NA | NA | CASSPSNSPNQPQHF | TGTGCCAGCAGCCCCTCGAACAGTCCCAATCAGCCCCAGCATTTT
TRBJ1-5 | TRBV5-5 | many | NA | CASSAGGLLNQPQHF | TGTGCCAGCAGCGCGGGGGGTTTGCTCAATCAGCCCCAGCATTTT
TRBJ2-2 | TRBV4-2 | few | TRBD1 | CASSQGGQGTGELFF | TGTGCCAGCAGCCAAGGAGGACAGGGCACCGGGGAGCTGTTTTTT
TRBJ2-1 | TRBV7-7 | NA | TRBD2 | CVGLGTSGTNEQFF | TGTGTGGGTCTGGGGACTAGCGGGACGAATGAGCAGTTCTTC
TRBJ2-1 | TRBV30 | NA | NA | CAWSVSANNEQFF | TGTGCCTGGAGTGTAAGTGCTAACAATGAGCAGTTCTTC
TRBJ2-1 | TRBV5-1 | NA | TRBD2 | CASQEQPGLAGVNEQFF | TGCGCCAGTCAAGAACAACCGGGACTAGCGGGAGTCAATGAGCAGTTCTTC
TRBJ2-2 | TRBV15 | NA | TRBD2 | CATSMLGLAGNGELFF | TGTGCCACCAGCATGCTAGGACTAGCGGGAAACGGGGAGCTGTTTTTT
TRBJ1-2 | TRBV19 | many | NA | CASSFLGDYGYTF | TGTGCCAGTAGTTTCTTGGGAGATTATGGCTACACCTTC
TRBJ1-1 | TRBV27 | NA | NA | CASSFSGNTEAFF | TGTGCCAGCAGTTTTTCGGGGAACACTGAAGCTTTCTTT
TRBJ1-5 | TRBV27 | NA | NA | CASSLSSSNQPQHF | TGTGCCAGCAGTTTATCCAGTAGCAATCAGCCCCAGCATTTT
TRBJ2-7 | TRBV19 | few | NA | CASSMMAQGSHEQYF | TGTGCCAGTAGTATGATGGCGCAGGGGAGTCACGAGCAGTACTTC
TRBJ1-5 | TRBV7-7 | NA | NA | CASSRSGSNQPQHF | TGTGCCAGCAGCCGGAGTGGTAGCAATCAGCCCCAGCATTTT
TRBJ1-1 | TRBV7-8 | NA | TRBD1 | CASSLSTGATEAFF | TGTGCCAGCAGCTTATCGACAGGGGCCACTGAAGCTTTCTTT
TRBJ1-1 | TRBV7-9 | NA | TRBD1 | CASSLVPGQGALNTEAFF | TGTGCCAGCAGCTTAGTGCCTGGACAGGGGGCACTTAACACTGAAGCTTTCTTT
TRBJ1-1 | TRBV6-5 | NA | TRBD1 | CASSSTGQGSTEAFF | TGTGCCAGCAGTTCGACCGGACAGGGGAGCACTGAAGCTTTCTTT
TRBJ1-2 | TRBV2 | NA | TRBD1 | CASSVTGDYGYTF | TGTGCCAGCAGTGTGACAGGGGATTACGGCTACACCTTC
TRBJ1-2 | TRBV10-3 | NA | NA | CAISVDSGGPYGYTF | TGTGCCATCAGCGTAGACAGCGGGGGACCCTATGGCTACACCTTC
TRBJ2-1 | TRBV5-1 | NA | TRBD1 | CATSTGGRNNEQFF | TGCGCCACCTCAACAGGGGGGAGGAACAATGAGCAGTTCTTC
TRBJ1-5 | TRBV4-1 | NA | NA | CASSQDPGNSNQPQHF | TGCGCCAGCAGCCAAGATCCAGGAAATAGCAATCAGCCCCAGCATTTT
TRBJ1-5 | TRBV7-2 | few | NA | CASSLVGGARSNQPQHF | TGTGCCAGCAGCTTAGTTGGGGGGGCGAGGTCGAATCAGCCCCAGCATTTT
TRBJ2-1 | TRBV24-1 | NA | TRBD1 | CATSDAGQGIYEQFF | TGTGCCACCAGTGATGCGGGACAGGGTATCTATGAGCAGTTCTTC
TRBJ2-1 | TRBV28 | NA | NA | CASTRDLRQFF | TGTGCCAGCACTCGGGATCTCCGGCAGTTCTTC
TRBJ2-7 | TRBV19 | NA | NA | CASSFRVLDEQYF | TGTGCCAGTAGTTTTCGGGTTCTTGACGAGCAGTACTTC
TRBJ1-2 | TRBV11-2 | NA | TRBD1 | CASRETGNGVGYTF | TGTGCCAGCAGAGAGACAGGGAATGGGGTTGGCTACACCTTC
TRBJ2-7 | TRBV11-2 | NA | TRBD1 | CASSLVSGGRGEQYF | TGTGCCAGCAGCTTAGTTTCAGGGGGCAGGGGCGAGCAGTACTTC